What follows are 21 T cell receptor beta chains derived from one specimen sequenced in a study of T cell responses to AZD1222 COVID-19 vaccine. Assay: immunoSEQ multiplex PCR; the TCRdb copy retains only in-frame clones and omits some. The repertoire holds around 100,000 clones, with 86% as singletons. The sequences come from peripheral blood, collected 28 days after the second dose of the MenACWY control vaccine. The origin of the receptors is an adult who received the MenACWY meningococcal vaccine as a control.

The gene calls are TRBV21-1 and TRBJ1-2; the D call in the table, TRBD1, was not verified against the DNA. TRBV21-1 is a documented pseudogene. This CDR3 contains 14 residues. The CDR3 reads CASSEENRAYGYTF. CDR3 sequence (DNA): TGTGCCAGCAGCGAAGAAAACAGGGCCTATGGCTACACCTTC.

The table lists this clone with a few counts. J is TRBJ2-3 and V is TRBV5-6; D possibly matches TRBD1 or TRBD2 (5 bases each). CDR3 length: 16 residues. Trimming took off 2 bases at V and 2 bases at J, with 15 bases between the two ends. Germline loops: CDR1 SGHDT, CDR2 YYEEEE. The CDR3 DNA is TGTGCCAGCAGCTTACTGGGGGTCGGGGACACAGATACGCAGTATTTT. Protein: CASSLLGVGDTDTQYF.

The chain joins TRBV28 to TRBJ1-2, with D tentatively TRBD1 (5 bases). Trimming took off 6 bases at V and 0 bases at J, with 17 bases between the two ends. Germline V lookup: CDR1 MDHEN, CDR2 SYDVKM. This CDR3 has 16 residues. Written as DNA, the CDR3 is TGTGCCAGCAGCCTAGGGACGAGGGTCCCTAACTATGGCTACACCTTC. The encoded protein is CASSLGTRVPNYGYTF.

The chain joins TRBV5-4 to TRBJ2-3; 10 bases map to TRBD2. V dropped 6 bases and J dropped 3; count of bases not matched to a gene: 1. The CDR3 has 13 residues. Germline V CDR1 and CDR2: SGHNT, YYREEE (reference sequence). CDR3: CASKRGGTDTQYF. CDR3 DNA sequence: TGTGCCAGCAAGCGGGGGGGAACAGATACGCAGTATTTT.

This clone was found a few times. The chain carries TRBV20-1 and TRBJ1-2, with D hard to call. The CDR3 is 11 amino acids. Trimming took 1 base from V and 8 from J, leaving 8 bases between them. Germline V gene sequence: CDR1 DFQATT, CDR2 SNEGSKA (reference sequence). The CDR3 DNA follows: TGCAGTGCTAGAGGGATAGACGGCTACACCTTC. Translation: CSARGIDGYTF.

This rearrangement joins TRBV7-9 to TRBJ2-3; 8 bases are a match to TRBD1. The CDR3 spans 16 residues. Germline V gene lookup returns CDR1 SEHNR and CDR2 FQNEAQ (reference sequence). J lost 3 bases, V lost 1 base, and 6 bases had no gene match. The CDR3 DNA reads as TGTGCCAGCAGCTTAGGCCTGACAGGGGAAACAGATACGCAGTATTTT. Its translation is CASSLGLTGETDTQYF.

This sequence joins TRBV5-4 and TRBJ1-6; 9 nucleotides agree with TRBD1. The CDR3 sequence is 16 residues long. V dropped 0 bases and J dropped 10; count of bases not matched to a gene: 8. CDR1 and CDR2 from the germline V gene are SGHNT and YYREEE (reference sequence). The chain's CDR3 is CASSLAWGQGNSPLHF. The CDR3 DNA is TGTGCCAGCAGCTTGGCTTGGGGACAGGGTAACTCACCCCTCCACTTT.

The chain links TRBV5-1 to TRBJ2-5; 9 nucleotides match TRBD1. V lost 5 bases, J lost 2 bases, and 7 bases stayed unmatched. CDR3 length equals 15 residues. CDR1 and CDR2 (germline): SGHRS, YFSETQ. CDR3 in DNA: TGCGCCAGCAGAATGCAAGGACAGGGGCAAGAGACCCAGTACTTC. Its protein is CASRMQGQGQETQYF.

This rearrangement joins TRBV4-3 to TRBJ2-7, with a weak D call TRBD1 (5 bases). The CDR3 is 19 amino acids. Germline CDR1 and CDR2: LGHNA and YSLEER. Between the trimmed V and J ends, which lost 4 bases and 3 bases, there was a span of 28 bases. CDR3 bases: TGCGCCAGCAGCCTGGAGATCACCGGGCCCCAAGGGGAAAACTACGAGCAGTACTTC. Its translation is CASSLEITGPQGENYEQYF.

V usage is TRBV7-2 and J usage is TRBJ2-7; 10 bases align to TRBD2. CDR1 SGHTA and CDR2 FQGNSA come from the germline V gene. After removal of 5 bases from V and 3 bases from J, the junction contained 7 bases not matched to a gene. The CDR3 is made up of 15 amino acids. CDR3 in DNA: TGTGCCAGCAGCGCCCTAGCGGGGGCGAACTACGAGCAGTACTTC. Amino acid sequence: CASSALAGANYEQYF.

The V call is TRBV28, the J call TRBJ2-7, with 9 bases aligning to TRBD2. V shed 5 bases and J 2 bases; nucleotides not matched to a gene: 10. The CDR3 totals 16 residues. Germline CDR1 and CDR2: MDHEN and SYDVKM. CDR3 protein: CASSPYSGGGAYEQYF. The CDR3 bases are TGTGCCAGCAGTCCTTACTCGGGCGGGGGGGCCTACGAGCAGTACTTC.

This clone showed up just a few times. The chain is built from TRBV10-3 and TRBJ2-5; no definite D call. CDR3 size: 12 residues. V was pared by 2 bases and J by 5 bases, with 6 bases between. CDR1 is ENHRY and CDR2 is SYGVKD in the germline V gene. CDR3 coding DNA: TGTGCCATCAGTGAGGGCGGCGAGACCCAGTACTTC. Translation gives CAISEGGETQYF.

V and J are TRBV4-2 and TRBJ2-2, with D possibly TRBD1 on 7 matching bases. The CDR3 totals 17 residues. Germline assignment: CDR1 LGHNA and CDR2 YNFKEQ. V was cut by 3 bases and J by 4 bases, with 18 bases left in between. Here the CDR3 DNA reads TGTGCCAGCAGCCACACAAACAGGGGAGGAGGCACCGGGGAGCTGTTTTTT. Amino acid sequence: CASSHTNRGGGTGELFF.

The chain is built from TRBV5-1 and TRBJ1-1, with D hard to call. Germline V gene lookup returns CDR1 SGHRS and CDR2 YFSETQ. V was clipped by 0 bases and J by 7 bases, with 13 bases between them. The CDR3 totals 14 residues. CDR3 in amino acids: CASSLESGRSEAFF. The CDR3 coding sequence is TGCGCCAGCAGCTTGGAGAGCGGGAGGAGTGAAGCTTTCTTT.

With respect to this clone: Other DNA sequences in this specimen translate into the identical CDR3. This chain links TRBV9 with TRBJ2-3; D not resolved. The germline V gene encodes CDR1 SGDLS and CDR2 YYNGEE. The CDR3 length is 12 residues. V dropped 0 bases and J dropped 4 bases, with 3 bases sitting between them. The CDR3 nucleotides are TGTGCCAGCAGCGTAGACCCAGATACGCAGTATTTT. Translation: CASSVDPDTQYF.

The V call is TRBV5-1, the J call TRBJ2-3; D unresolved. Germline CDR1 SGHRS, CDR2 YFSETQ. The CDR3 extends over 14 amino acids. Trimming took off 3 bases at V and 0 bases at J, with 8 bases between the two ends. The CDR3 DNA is TGCGCCAGCAGCTGGTCCGGAAGCACAGATACGCAGTATTTT. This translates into CASSWSGSTDTQYF.

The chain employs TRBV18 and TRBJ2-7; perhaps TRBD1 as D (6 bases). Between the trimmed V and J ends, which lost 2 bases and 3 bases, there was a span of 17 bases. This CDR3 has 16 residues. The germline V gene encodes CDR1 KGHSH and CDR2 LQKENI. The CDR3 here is CASSPYGAGASYEQYF. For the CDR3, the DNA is TGTGCCAGCTCACCATATGGGGCAGGGGCCAGCTACGAGCAGTACTTC.

CDR3 sequence reads: CASSGLAGYNEQFF. The DNA for the CDR3 is TGTGCCAGCAGTGGACTAGCGGGTTACAATGAGCAGTTCTTC. J is TRBJ2-1 and V is TRBV2, with TRBD2 identical over 10 bases. Looked up from germline, CDR1 is SNHLY and CDR2 is FYNNEI. The CDR3 loop spans 14 amino acids. V shed 4 bases, J shed 4 bases, and the junction held 1 base outside the gene matches.

CDR3 in DNA: TGTGCCAGCAGCCAGGCCCGATTGACGGGACTAGGCATACGCTCAGATACGCAGTATTTT. Its translation: CASSQARLTGLGIRSDTQYF. The V and J genes are TRBV4-2 and TRBJ2-3; 8 nucleotides agree with TRBD2. J was trimmed by 4 bases and V by 3 bases; bases with no gene match: 21. The CDR3 is 20 residues long. Germline-derived CDR1 and CDR2 are LGHNA and YNFKEQ.

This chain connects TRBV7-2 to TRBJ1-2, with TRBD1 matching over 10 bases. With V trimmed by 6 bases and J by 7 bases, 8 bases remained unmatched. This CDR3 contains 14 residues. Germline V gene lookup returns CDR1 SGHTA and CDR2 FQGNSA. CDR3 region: CASRATGGLIGYTF. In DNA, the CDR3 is TGTGCCAGCAGGGCGACAGGGGGCTTGATTGGCTACACCTTC.

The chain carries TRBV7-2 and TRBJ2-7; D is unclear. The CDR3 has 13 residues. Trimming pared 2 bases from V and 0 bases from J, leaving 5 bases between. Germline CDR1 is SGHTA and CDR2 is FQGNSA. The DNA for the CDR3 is TGTGCCAGCAGCTTAAAGAGCTCCTACGAGCAGTACTTC. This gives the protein CASSLKSSYEQYF.